This record looks at one TCR beta chain sequence and its context. The data originate from a study of control samples from healthy donors and cancer patients. This CDR3 is 13 amino acids long. V was cut by 5 bases and J by 1 base, with 7 bases left in between. Germline CDR1 and CDR2: SGHRS and YFSETQ. Repertoires were generated with immunoSEQ multiplex PCR, while TCRdb's copy carries only in-frame clones and drops some. The table includes 150,000 to 200,000 clones, over 85% detected once. This clonotype originated in a man aged 25-45 years in good health. The sample consisted of blood. This chain connects TRBV5-1 to TRBJ2-4; no clear D. The CDR3 here is CASRDGAKNIQYF. CDR3 bases: TGCGCCAGCAGGGACGGCGCCAAAAACATTCAGTACTTC.